The 21 T cell receptor beta chains below were found in one sample sequenced in a study of blood T cell repertoires in COVID-19. Repertoires were generated with immunoSEQ multiplex PCR, while TCRdb's copy carries only in-frame clones and drops some. Of fewer than 250,000 clones in the sample, about 88% were seen once. The sequenced sample was peripheral blood. The receptors were gathered from a man aged 25 to 40 with acute or convalescent COVID-19.

The chain is built from TRBV29-1 and TRBJ1-3; D is undetermined. V lost 7 bases, J lost 2 bases, and 12 bases lay in between. CDR3 length: 13 residues. Germline CDR1 is SQVTM and CDR2 is ANQGSEA. CDR3 DNA sequence: TGCAGCGCCCAGGCCAGGACTGGAAACACCATATATTTT. It translates to CSAQARTGNTIYF. The variable domain in full, with the rest retrieved from reference TRBV29-1 and TRBJ1-3, is SAVISQKPSRDICQRGTSLTIQCQVDSQVTMMFWYRQQPGQSLTLIATANQGSEATYESGFVIDKFPISRPNLTFSTLTVSNMSPEDSSIYLCSAQARTGNTIYFGEGSWLTVV.

This chain joins TRBV7-9 and TRBJ2-2; D remains ambiguous. The CDR3 length is 15 residues. Germline loops: CDR1 SEHNR, CDR2 FQNEAQ (reference sequence). The V end lost 3 bases, the J end lost 0 bases, and 8 bases lay between the germline ends. The CDR3 bases are TGTGCCAGCAGCTTGGCAGCGACGAACACCGGGGAGCTGTTTTTT. Its protein is CASSLAATNTGELFF.

Worth noting for this clone: Other DNA sequences from this sample encode an identical CDR3 as well. The V and J genes are TRBV19 and TRBJ2-7; TRBD1 aligns across 8 bases. This CDR3 region has 13 residues. Trimming removed 6 bases from V and 3 bases from J; junction bases left unmatched: 4. The V gene's germline CDR1 is LNHDA and CDR2 SQIVND (reference sequence). CDR3 region: CASSTDRGYEQYF. The DNA of the CDR3 is TGTGCCAGTAGCACAGACAGGGGCTACGAGCAGTACTTC.

J is TRBJ1-2 and V is TRBV27; a weak D match, TRBD1 (6 bases). The CDR3 length is 16 residues. Germline lookup yields CDR1 MNHEY and CDR2 SMNVEV (reference sequence). The germline V and J ends were trimmed by 6 bases and 4 bases, with 21 bases remaining between them. The CDR3 DNA follows: TGTGCCAGCAGGAGGACAGTATCTGGGTTGTCCTATGGCTACACCTTC. The encoded protein is CASRRTVSGLSYGYTF.

This sequence joins TRBV28 and TRBJ1-4, with D perhaps matching TRBD1 (6 bases). From germline, CDR1 is MDHEN and CDR2 SYDVKM. V was clipped by 6 bases and J by 4 bases, with 15 bases between them. The CDR3 length is 15 residues. CDR3 sequence (DNA): TGTGCCAGCAGCCCCGGGGGGCTCTTTAATGAAAAACTGTTTTTT. Translated, it gives CASSPGGLFNEKLFF.

The J gene is TRBJ1-5, the V gene TRBV6-5; 10 nucleotides match TRBD1. V lost 0 bases and J lost 6; bases outside the gene matches: 5. The CDR3 runs to 16 residues. The germline V gene has CDR1 MNHEY and CDR2 SVGAGI. CDR3 region: CASSYSGQGKGQPQHF. The CDR3 DNA sequence: TGTGCCAGCAGTTACTCGGGACAGGGGAAGGGTCAGCCCCAGCATTTT.

The chain carries TRBV2 and TRBJ1-2; TRBD1 might be the D (6 bases). V lost 6 bases, J lost 1 base, and 15 bases lay in between. CDR1 and CDR2 (germline): SNHLY, FYNNEI. CDR3 length equals 15 residues. The CDR3 region is CASRAGTTNNYGYTF. The DNA of the CDR3 is TGTGCCAGCAGGGCCGGGACAACTAATAACTATGGCTACACCTTC.

The chain links TRBV5-1 to TRBJ1-1; 7 nucleotides match TRBD1. The length of the CDR3 is 17 residues. From germline, CDR1 is SGHRS and CDR2 YFSETQ. V lost 4 bases and J lost 1; bases outside the gene matches: 13. The CDR3 DNA sequence: TGCGCCAGCAGCCCCCGGGACAGCCGCAGCACGAACACTGAAGCTTTCTTT. Residues: CASSPRDSRSTNTEAFF.

V gene TRBV25-1 combines with J gene TRBJ2-2; the D is unclear. Germline assignment: CDR1 MGHDK and CDR2 SYGVNS. The CDR3 has 14 amino acids. V lost 4 bases and J 1 base, leaving 7 bases between the germline ends. CDR3 sequence reads: CASSVRRNTGELFF. The CDR3 DNA is TGTGCCAGCAGTGTCCGCAGGAACACCGGGGAGCTGTTTTTT.

Concerning this clone itself: One junction end does not reproduce the germline sequence, and a read error may be involved. Here the CDR3 DNA reads TGTGCCATCAGTGATTTTCTGGGTACCCCTACTAGCACAGATATGCAGTATTTT. Translating it yields CAISDFLGTPTSTDMQYF. The chain carries TRBV10-3 and TRBJ2-3; possibly TRBD2 for D (6 bases). CDR1 and CDR2 from the germline V gene are ENHRY and SYGVKD. This CDR3 has 18 residues.

Only one count was recorded for this clone. This chain links TRBV27 with TRBJ1-6, with D possibly TRBD1 on 5 matching bases. V dropped 5 bases and J dropped 6 bases, with 14 bases sitting between them. CDR1 is MNHEY and CDR2 is SMNVEV in the germline V gene (reference sequence). The CDR3 loop spans 15 amino acids. DNA of the CDR3: TGTGCCAGCAGTCCTTTGAGACAGAGTAATTCACCCCTCCACTTT. Protein: CASSPLRQSNSPLHF.

This chain links TRBV29-1 with TRBJ1-1, with D maybe TRBD1 (6 bases). Trimming took 0 bases from V and 4 from J, leaving 6 bases between them. The CDR3 sequence is 12 residues long. CDR1 and CDR2 (germline): SQVTM, ANQGSEA. DNA for the CDR3: TGCAGCGTTGAAGAGGGGGCCACTGAAGCTTTCTTT. Encoded protein: CSVEEGATEAFF.

Note on this clone: Other nucleotide sequences in the sample specify the same CDR3. V gene TRBV5-1 combines with J gene TRBJ1-2; D remains ambiguous. With 0 bases removed from V and 3 bases from J, the gap between germline ends came to 12 bases. Per the germline V gene, CDR1 is SGHRS and CDR2 is YFSETQ. This CDR3 spans 15 amino acids. The CDR3, as DNA: TGCGCCAGCAGCTTGGTCGCCGGCGGTGACTATGGCTACACCTTC. This sequence encodes CASSLVAGGDYGYTF.

V gene TRBV5-8 combines with J gene TRBJ2-2, with D unresolved. V lost 6 bases and J 7 bases, leaving 16 bases between the germline ends. The CDR3 loop spans 14 amino acids. CDR1 is SGHTS and CDR2 is YDEGEE in the germline V gene. The CDR3: CASIRDIQVGELFF. The CDR3, as DNA: TGTGCCAGCATCAGAGACATTCAGGTCGGGGAGCTGTTTTTT.

This rearrangement joins TRBV11-3 to TRBJ2-1, with 7 bases identical to TRBD1. This CDR3 region has 15 residues. Germline V gene sequence: CDR1 SGHNT, CDR2 YENEEA. Trimming cost V 6 bases and J 1 base; bases outside gene matches: 6. The CDR3 DNA is TGTGCCAGCAGTCGAGGACAGGCATCCTACAATGAGCAGTTCTTC. It specifies CASSRGQASYNEQFF.

J is TRBJ1-3 and V is TRBV5-1; 8 nucleotides match TRBD1. V lost 4 bases, J lost 0 bases, and 12 bases stayed unmatched. Germline values: CDR1 SGHRS, CDR2 YFSETQ. This CDR3 comprises 18 residues. CDR3 sequence (DNA): TGCGCCAGCAGCCCGACGATGACAGGGGCTAACTCTGGAAACACCATATATTTT. As protein: CASSPTMTGANSGNTIYF.

The chain combines TRBV7-8 with TRBJ1-3; D is undetermined. The germline V gene has CDR1 SGHVS and CDR2 FQNEAQ. V was cut by 5 bases and J by 7 bases, with 27 bases left in between. This CDR3 region has 18 residues. The chain's CDR3 is CASSPREGFAFVGNTIYF. The CDR3 DNA sequence: TGTGCCAGCAGCCCAAGGGAGGGTTTCGCGTTTGTCGGGAACACCATATATTTT.

The V call is TRBV24-1, the J call TRBJ2-1, with 10 positions matching TRBD1. Germline CDR1 and CDR2: KGHDR and SFDVKD. Germline trimming cut 5 bases from V and 9 bases from J; bases unmatched to any gene: 12. The CDR3 runs to 16 residues. This CDR3 is CATSGRTTGGKGEQFF. The CDR3 DNA sequence: TGTGCCACCAGTGGTCGAACGACAGGGGGCAAAGGTGAGCAGTTCTTC.

CDR3 protein: CASSASPVNSPLHF. The CDR3 DNA sequence: TGTGCCAGCAGCGCCTCTCCGGTAAATTCACCCCTCCACTTT. The chain carries TRBV7-3 and TRBJ1-6; no definite D call. Trimming pared 5 bases from V and 7 bases from J, leaving 12 bases between. Germline assignment: CDR1 SGHTA and CDR2 FQGTGA. This CDR3 region has 14 residues.

This rearrangement joins TRBV29-1 to TRBJ2-1; a possible D gene is TRBD2 (5 bases). Germline V gene lookup returns CDR1 SQVTM and CDR2 ANQGSEA. This CDR3 has 12 residues. V was shortened by 6 bases and J by 8 bases, with 14 bases between the two germline ends. The CDR3 loop reads CSVLAGRDEQFF. In nucleotides, the CDR3 is TGCAGCGTCCTCGCGGGCCGGGATGAGCAGTTCTTC.

The rearrangement joins TRBV5-1 to TRBJ2-2; D is unresolved. This CDR3 region has 15 residues. Trimming removed 2 bases from V and 1 base from J, with 9 bases in between. CDR1 and CDR2 from the germline V gene are SGHRS and YFSETQ. This CDR3 reads CASSFLTVNTGELFF. As DNA, the CDR3 is TGCGCCAGCAGCTTCCTTACAGTGAACACCGGGGAGCTGTTTTTT.